This is a list of T cell receptor beta chains from one sample in a study of blood T cell repertoires in COVID-19. Profiled with immunoSEQ multiplex PCR; TCRdb holds only in-frame clones, not every one. This table has a few hundred thousand clones, roughly 87% appearing once. The sequencing input was peripheral blood. The receptors were sampled from a man between 18 and 35 years old with active or convalescent COVID-19. Both conserved end residues are part of each CDR3. D genes are given only for firm matches. Size tells how often a clone was seen (once, few, many) or the class of an expanded clone, and some rows leave it out.

>NA|TRBV6-2/TRBV6-3|TRBJ1-2|NA
TGTGCCAGCAGCAACGGACAGAACTATGGCTACACCTTC
CASSNGQNYGYTF
>NA|TRBV19|TRBJ2-1|NA
TGTGCCAGTAGAGGTGCCGGGTCATCCTACAATGAGCAGTTCTTC
CASRGAGSSYNEQFF
>few|TRBV5-1|TRBJ2-7|NA
TGCGCCAGCAGCTTGGTAGGGGCTGTATACGAGCAGTACTTC
CASSLVGAVYEQYF
>NA|TRBV13|TRBJ2-7|TRBD2
TGTGCCAGCAGCCCGACTAGCGGCTCCTACGAGCAGTACTTC
CASSPTSGSYEQYF
>NA|TRBV5-8|TRBJ1-2|TRBD1
TGTGCCAGCAGCCCCGGGACAGCGAACTATGGCTACACCTTC
CASSPGTANYGYTF
>NA|TRBV6-4|TRBJ1-2|NA
TGTGCCAGCAGTGACTCGGGCTATACATCGAGCTACACCTTC
CASSDSGYTSSYTF
>NA|TRBV6-2/TRBV6-3|TRBJ2-1|TRBD2
TGTGCCAGCAGTTACACTTTTGCCCGTACTAGCGGGGAAAGCTCCTACAATGAGCAGTTCTTC
CASSYTFARTSGESSYNEQFF
>NA|TRBV9|TRBJ2-7|TRBD2
TGTGCCAGCTCTCCAGGAGCGGGGGAGCAGTACTTC
CASSPGAGEQYF
>NA|TRBV7-8|TRBJ2-3|NA
TGTGCCAGCAGCTTAGCGGGACCCCGGGAGGATACGCAGTATTTT
CASSLAGPREDTQYF
>NA|TRBV2|TRBJ2-3|TRBD2
TGTGCCAGCAGCGGGACTACCGCGGCAGATACGCAGTATTTT
CASSGTTAADTQYF
>NA|TRBV16|TRBJ2-1|NA
TGTGCCAGCAGCCAATCACGTTTATGGCGGGGGCGGAACAATGAGCAGTTCTTC
CASSQSRLWRGRNNEQFF
>NA|TRBV9|TRBJ2-5|NA
TGTGCCAGCTCCCCCTCGCAAGAGACCCAGTACTTC
CASSPSQETQYF
>NA|TRBV28|TRBJ2-2|NA
TGTGCCAGCATGGTAGTTTTATTCACCGGGGAGCTGTTTTTT
CASMVVLFTGELFF
>NA|TRBV5-6|TRBJ1-1|NA
TGTGCCAGCAGCTTAGAGGGCACTGAAGCTTTCTTT
CASSLEGTEAFF
>NA|TRBV5-1|TRBJ2-2|NA
TGCGCCAGCAGCGGCGCGGTGGGGGGGCGCGTCACCGGGGAGCTGTTTTTT
CASSGAVGGRVTGELFF
>NA|TRBV7-3|TRBJ1-1|NA
TGTGCCAGCAGCCCGGCGGGCGTTGGCACTGAAGCTTTCTTT
CASSPAGVGTEAFF